Shown below are 30 T cell receptor beta chains from a single sample sequenced in a study of PD-1 blockade in classical Hodgkin lymphoma. Time point noted: cycle 4 day 1 (C4D1), after around six weeks of nivolumab. Every single patient, without exception, relapsed after autologous stem cell transplantation, and brentuximab vedotin exposure varied. Assay: immunoSEQ multiplex PCR; the TCRdb copy retains only in-frame clones and omits some. Of some 45,000 clones detected, just under 80% appear once; the ten largest clones hold roughly 35%. The input for sequencing was peripheral blood mononuclear cells (PBMCs), taken before the fourth cycle of nivolumab. The origin of the receptors is a human donor with classical Hodgkin lymphoma.

The V gene is TRBV11-2, the J gene TRBJ2-5; D unresolved. The V and J ends lost 5 bases and 2 bases respectively, with 15 bases between them. Germline CDR1 is SGHAT and CDR2 is FQNNGV. This CDR3 is 15 amino acids long. The CDR3 protein is CASSHLKGHQETQYF. CDR3 in DNA: TGTGCCAGCAGCCACCTAAAAGGGCATCAAGAGACCCAGTACTTC.

This clone was picked up one time. The chain has TRBV7-6 and TRBJ2-1; 8 bases agree with TRBD1. CDR3 size: 15 residues. Unmatched junction bases numbered 12, after V lost 5 bases and J lost 9 bases. From germline, CDR1 is SGHVS and CDR2 FNYEAQ. The CDR3 loop reads CASSPGPRGRFEQFF. In nucleotides, the CDR3 is TGTGCCAGCAGCCCCGGGCCCAGGGGGCGCTTTGAGCAGTTCTTC. Together with reference TRBV7-6 and TRBJ2-1, the CDR3 gives the full variable domain: GAGVSQSPRYKVTKRGQDVALRCDPISGHVSLYWYRQALGQGPEFLTYFNYEAQQDKSGLPNDRFSAERPEGSISTLTIQRTEQRDSAMYRCASSPGPRGRFEQFFGPGTRLTVL.

The chain carries TRBV9 and TRBJ1-1; D is ambiguous. The CDR3 consists of 16 residues. CDR1 is SGDLS and CDR2 is YYNGEE in the germline V gene. V was cut by 0 bases and J by 2 bases, with 14 bases left in between. In nucleotides, the CDR3 is TGTGCCAGCAGCGTAGGGGTGGCCAGGTCTAACACTGAAGCTTTCTTT. Amino acid sequence: CASSVGVARSNTEAFF.

The chain employs TRBV7-2 and TRBJ1-1, with D possibly TRBD1 on 6 matching bases. CDR1 is SGHTA and CDR2 is FQGNSA in the germline V gene. V lost 5 bases to trimming and J lost 1 base, with 14 bases between them. The CDR3 loop spans 15 amino acids. The CDR3 DNA reads as TGTGCCAGCAGCCCACGACCGACAGGGAACACTGAAGCTTTCTTT. Its protein product is CASSPRPTGNTEAFF.

The rearrangement joins TRBV7-2 to TRBJ2-3; 9 nucleotides line up with TRBD2. J was trimmed by 6 bases and V by 7 bases; bases with no gene match: 5. Germline loops: CDR1 SGHTA, CDR2 FQGNSA. The CDR3 has 13 residues. CDR3 protein: CASTFAGGDTQYF. The CDR3 DNA is TGTGCCAGCACCTTCGCGGGGGGGGATACGCAGTATTTT.

V usage is TRBV6-1 and J usage is TRBJ1-2; no clear D gene. Deletions cut 0 bases from V and 5 bases from J, with 7 bases between. Germline CDR1 and CDR2: MNHNS and SASEGT. The CDR3 has 13 residues. CDR3 in DNA: TGTGCCAGCAGTGAAGCTGGACTGTATGGCTACACCTTC. Translated: CASSEAGLYGYTF.

The chain employs TRBV28 and TRBJ1-2; TRBD1 matches at 7 bases. Per the germline V gene, CDR1 is MDHEN and CDR2 is SYDVKM. This CDR3 spans 14 amino acids. V shed 4 bases, J shed 2 bases, and the junction held 4 bases outside the gene matches. The CDR3 loop reads CASSSSGGNYGYTF. The CDR3 coding sequence is TGTGCCAGCAGTTCCTCAGGGGGGAACTATGGCTACACCTTC.

This chain uses TRBV5-1 with TRBJ2-2; D gene uncertain. V lost 7 bases and J lost 2, with 12 bases in between. Germline CDR1 is SGHRS and CDR2 is YFSETQ. The CDR3 consists of 14 residues. CDR3 DNA sequence: TGCGCCAGCCAATCTTCACAAAACACCGGGGAGCTGTTTTTT. Translation gives CASQSSQNTGELFF.

This clone was seen only a few times. The chain carries TRBV19 and TRBJ1-5; weak D call: TRBD1 (5 bases). Germline V gene data show CDR1 as LNHDA and CDR2 as SQIVND (reference sequence). Trimming left V 7 bases short and J 7 bases short, with 23 bases between. The CDR3 runs to 16 residues. In DNA, the CDR3 is TGTGCCAGTACCACGACGCAAGGCGGGAGGGGCCAGCCCCAGCATTTT. This translates into CASTTTQGGRGQPQHF.

J is TRBJ2-3 and V is TRBV6-5; D may match TRBD1 or TRBD2 (5 bases each). Germline CDR1 MNHEY, CDR2 SVGAGI. CDR3 length: 15 amino acids. The ends were cut back, 0 bases at V and 5 bases at J, with 12 bases in the middle. The CDR3 sequence is CASSYSGTAGDTQYF. In DNA form, the CDR3 reads TGTGCCAGCAGTTACTCCGGGACCGCCGGAGATACGCAGTATTTT.

The chain uses TRBV7-8 and TRBJ2-3, with D hard to call. The germline V gene has CDR1 SGHVS and CDR2 FQNEAQ. V lost 5 bases and J 6 bases, leaving 9 bases between the germline ends. There are 12 residues in the CDR3. CDR3 sequence (DNA): TGTGCCAGCAGCACTCAACGGGATACGCAGTATTTT. Protein product: CASSTQRDTQYF.

CDR3 in DNA: TGTGCCAGCTCACAGGACAGTAACAATTCACCCCTCCACTTT. This sequence encodes CASSQDSNNSPLHF. V gene TRBV18 combines with J gene TRBJ1-6; D might be TRBD1 (6 bases). This CDR3 contains 14 residues. Looked up from germline, CDR1 is KGHSH and CDR2 is LQKENI. Between the trimmed V and J ends, which lost 4 bases and 7 bases, there was a span of 11 bases.

The genes are TRBV9 and TRBJ2-3; TRBD1 or TRBD2 may be the D gene (7 bases each). Germline CDR1 is SGDLS and CDR2 is YYNGEE. The CDR3 sequence is 20 residues long. Trimming shortened V by 3 bases and J by 1 base, and 27 bases separated the two germline ends. The CDR3 sequence: CASSAGIGGWDSRGTDTQYF. The CDR3 DNA follows: TGTGCCAGCAGCGCCGGAATCGGGGGGTGGGACAGTCGGGGCACAGATACGCAGTATTTT.

This chain links TRBV7-2 with TRBJ2-1; perhaps TRBD2 as D (6 bases). This CDR3 has 14 residues. The V gene's germline CDR1 is SGHTA and CDR2 FQGNSA. Trimming pared 2 bases from V and 8 bases from J, leaving 13 bases between. In nucleotides, the CDR3 is TGTGCCAGCAGCTTAATAGGGTTAGCGGATGAGCAGTTCTTC. It yields the protein CASSLIGLADEQFF.

The V call is TRBV6-1, the J call TRBJ1-5; D call uncertain. V lost 6 bases and J 0 bases, leaving 9 bases between the germline ends. This CDR3 region has 14 residues. Germline assignment: CDR1 MNHNS and CDR2 SASEGT. The chain's CDR3 is CASRLGYSNQPQHF. DNA of the CDR3: TGTGCCAGCAGACTAGGGTATAGCAATCAGCCCCAGCATTTT.

This chain connects TRBV20-1 to TRBJ1-4; tentatively, D is TRBD1 (5 bases). The CDR3 spans 11 residues. Germline V gene sequence: CDR1 DFQATT, CDR2 SNEGSKA (reference sequence). V lost 7 bases and J lost 7, with 10 bases in between. The CDR3 reads CSVGQGEKLFF. CDR3 bases: TGCAGTGTAGGTCAGGGTGAAAAACTGTTTTTT.

This clone was seen once. This chain connects TRBV27 to TRBJ2-7; no clear D. This CDR3 contains 9 residues. Trimming stripped 7 bases from V and 5 bases from J, with 3 bases between. Germline CDR1 is MNHEY and CDR2 is SMNVEV (reference sequence). CDR3 protein: CASNNEQYF. Written as DNA, the CDR3 is TGTGCCAGCAATAACGAGCAGTACTTC.

V gene TRBV5-1 combines with J gene TRBJ1-3; 9 positions match TRBD1. The length of the CDR3 is 13 residues. CDR1 and CDR2 from the germline V gene are SGHRS and YFSETQ. J gave up 8 bases and V 6 bases, and 6 bases lay outside the gene matches. CDR3 loop: CASKGTGRDTIYF. The CDR3 DNA reads as TGCGCCAGCAAGGGGACAGGGCGTGACACCATATATTTT.

Here the CDR3 reads CASSFGQGLPRGELFF. The CDR3 bases are TGTGCCAGCAGTTTTGGACAGGGGTTACCAAGGGGGGAGCTGTTTTTT. The J gene is TRBJ2-2, the V gene TRBV6-5; 9 bases are a match to TRBD1. V trimming: 4 bases; J trimming: 8 bases; junction bases outside the gene matches: 11. Germline-derived CDR1 and CDR2 are MNHEY and SVGAGI. This CDR3 has 16 amino acids.

The rearrangement joins TRBV15 to TRBJ2-5; 14 nucleotides line up with TRBD2. This CDR3 has 16 amino acids. Germline V lookup: CDR1 LNHNV, CDR2 YYDKDF (reference sequence). Trimming at V came to 5 bases and at J to 7 bases, leaving 9 bases not matched to a gene. This chain's CDR3 is CATSLRLAGGTWTQYF. The CDR3 bases are TGTGCCACCAGCTTACGACTAGCGGGGGGGACGTGGACCCAGTACTTC. The entire variable domain, with the rest obtained from reference TRBV15 and TRBJ2-5, is as follows: DAMVIQNPRYQVTQFGKPVTLSCSQTLNHNVMYWYQQKSSQAPKLLFHYYDKDFNNEADTPDNFQSRRPNTSFCFLDIRSPGLGDTAMYLCATSLRLAGGTWTQYFGPGTRLLVL.

The rearrangement uses TRBV6-6 and TRBJ1-1; a weak D match, TRBD1 (5 bases). Per the germline V gene, CDR1 is MNHNY and CDR2 is SVGAGI (reference sequence). This CDR3 is 12 amino acids long. V lost 8 bases and J 1 base, leaving 8 bases between the germline ends. The CDR3: CASETANTEAFF. The CDR3 DNA is TGTGCCAGCGAGACAGCGAACACTGAAGCTTTCTTT.

This clone was recorded a few times. V and J are TRBV27 and TRBJ1-2, with D tentatively TRBD1 (5 bases). The CDR3 loop spans 13 amino acids. V lost 6 bases and J 4 bases, leaving 12 bases between the germline ends. Germline V gene lookup returns CDR1 MNHEY and CDR2 SMNVEV (reference sequence). The CDR3 DNA follows: TGTGCCAGCAGCGGACCCAGGGCCTATGGCTACACCTTC. It specifies CASSGPRAYGYTF.

The J gene is TRBJ1-1, the V gene TRBV15; 7 bases align to TRBD1. Germline assignment: CDR1 LNHNV and CDR2 YYDKDF (reference sequence). The CDR3 consists of 13 residues. The trim removed 0 bases at V and 9 bases at J, leaving 4 bases unmatched. In DNA, the CDR3 is TGTGCCACCAGCAGAGAGACAGGGAACCAAGCTTTCTTT. This encodes CATSRETGNQAFF.

J is TRBJ1-2 and V is TRBV6-5, with D tentatively TRBD1 (6 bases). CDR1 is MNHEY, CDR2 SVGAGI, per germline. V was clipped by 7 bases and J by 8 bases, with 17 bases between them. This CDR3 region has 13 residues. In nucleotides, the CDR3 is TGTGCCAGCATCGGGACATCGTCGTGGGGCTACACCTTC. Its protein is CASIGTSSWGYTF.

The CDR3 DNA follows: TGTGCCAGCAGCGCGTCCGGGACAGCCTACAATGAGCAGTTCTTC. This sequence encodes CASSASGTAYNEQFF. The rearrangement joins TRBV7-2 to TRBJ2-1; TRBD1 matches at 7 bases. CDR1 is SGHTA, CDR2 FQGNSA, per germline. The CDR3 has 15 residues. V trimming: 5 bases; J trimming: 2 bases; junction bases outside the gene matches: 6.

This rearrangement joins TRBV7-9 to TRBJ2-5, with TRBD1 matching over 7 bases. The trim removed 5 bases at V and 0 bases at J, leaving 9 bases unmatched. CDR1 is SEHNR, CDR2 FQNEAQ, per germline (reference sequence). The CDR3 is 16 amino acids. DNA for the CDR3: TGTGCCAGCAGCGCCCCGCCCGGGACAGACCAAGAGACCCAGTACTTC. Its translation: CASSAPPGTDQETQYF.

The chain links TRBV7-6 to TRBJ1-2, with D unresolved. Per germline, CDR1 SGHVS and CDR2 FNYEAQ. The CDR3 contains 16 residues. Trimming left V 1 base short and J 4 bases short, with 16 bases between. The CDR3 sequence: CASSLESPALGYGYTF. In nucleotides, the CDR3 is TGTGCCAGCAGCTTAGAGTCGCCGGCCCTGGGCTATGGCTACACCTTC.

The table lists this clone with a count of one. The rearrangement links TRBV28 to TRBJ1-2; perhaps TRBD1 as D (6 bases). CDR1 is MDHEN, CDR2 SYDVKM, per germline. The CDR3 sequence is 12 residues long. V lost 8 bases and J lost 6, with 13 bases in between. The CDR3 here is CASPGGPHGYTF. In DNA form, the CDR3 reads TGTGCCAGCCCTGGGGGGCCCCATGGCTACACCTTC.

The chain combines TRBV4-2 with TRBJ2-5, with a possible D match to TRBD2 (6 bases). Germline CDR1 and CDR2: LGHNA and YNFKEQ. With 0 bases removed from V and 5 bases from J, the gap between germline ends came to 7 bases. The CDR3 runs to 13 residues. The CDR3: CASSQEGRETQYF. The CDR3 DNA reads TGTGCCAGCAGCCAAGAGGGGAGGGAGACCCAGTACTTC.

The CDR3 sequence is CASSLPEGIGNTIYF. The CDR3 DNA is TGTGCCAGCAGCTTACCGGAGGGTATAGGAAACACCATATATTTT. The chain uses TRBV5-6 and TRBJ1-3; D gene uncertain. This CDR3 spans 15 amino acids. The germline CDR1 and CDR2 sequences are SGHDT and YYEEEE. V lost 2 bases and J lost 4, with 13 bases in between.